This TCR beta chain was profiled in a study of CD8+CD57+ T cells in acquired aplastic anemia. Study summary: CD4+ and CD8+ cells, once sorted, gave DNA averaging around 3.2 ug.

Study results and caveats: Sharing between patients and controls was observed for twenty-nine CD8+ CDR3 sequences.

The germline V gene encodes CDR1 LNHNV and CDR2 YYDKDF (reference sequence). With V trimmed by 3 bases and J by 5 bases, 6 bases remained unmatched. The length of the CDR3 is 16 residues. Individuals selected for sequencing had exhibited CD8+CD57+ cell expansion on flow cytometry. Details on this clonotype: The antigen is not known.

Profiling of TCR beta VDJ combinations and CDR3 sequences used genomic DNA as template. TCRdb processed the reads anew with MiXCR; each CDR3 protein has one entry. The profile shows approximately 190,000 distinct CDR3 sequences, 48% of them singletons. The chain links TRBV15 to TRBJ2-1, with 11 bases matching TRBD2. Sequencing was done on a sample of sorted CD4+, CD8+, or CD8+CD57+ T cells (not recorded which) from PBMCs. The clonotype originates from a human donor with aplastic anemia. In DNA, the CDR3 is TGTGCCACCAGCAGGAACACGGGACTAGCGGACAATGAGCAGTTCTTC. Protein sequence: CATSRNTGLADNEQFF.